The rows below give T cell receptor beta chains drawn from one sample of a study of cytotoxic CD8 clonotypes in ibrutinib-treated CLL. Clones were sequenced by immunoSEQ multiplex PCR, and TCRdb holds only the in-frame ones, with some missing. This table has 200,000 or so clones, roughly 65% appearing once. Here the sequenced sample was PBMCs, taken after 12 months of ibrutinib treatment. The receptors were sampled from a human donor with chronic lymphocytic leukemia. CDR3s include the opening cysteine and the closing phenylalanine or tryptophan. Fields, in order: D gene, clone size, J gene, V gene, CDR3 protein, CDR3 DNA. D genes are given only for firm matches. The size of a clone is reported for some rows only, either as once, few or many, or as a class for expanded clones.

-,-,TRBJ1-4,TRBV9,CASSVGRTRARGHGEKLFF,TGTGCCAGCAGCGTAGGAAGGACCAGGGCGAGAGGTCACGGTGAAAAACTGTTTTTT
TRBD1,-,TRBJ2-2,TRBV7-2,CASSLSKTGGITGELFF,TGTGCCAGCAGCTTGAGTAAGACAGGGGGCATCACCGGGGAGCTGTTTTTT
-,-,TRBJ1-5,TRBV6-6,CASRRGADGQPQHF,TGTGCCAGCAGGCGGGGGGCGGATGGTCAGCCCCAGCATTTT
TRBD2,-,TRBJ2-3,TRBV2,CASSDAPGLAGGRDTQYF,TGTGCCAGCAGCGACGCCCCGGGACTAGCGGGGGGACGGGATACGCAGTATTTT
-,-,TRBJ2-3,TRBV5-1,CASSLQGGSTDTQYF,TGCGCCAGCAGCTTGCAAGGGGGGAGCACAGATACGCAGTATTTT
-,-,TRBJ1-4,TRBV4-1,CASSHATGRTNEKLFF,TGCGCCAGCAGCCACGCTACGGGACGGACTAATGAAAAACTGTTTTTT
-,once,TRBJ2-3,TRBV6-6,CASSLRVGRGYTQYF,TGTGCCAGCAGTCTTAGGGTGGGGAGAGGATATACGCAGTATTTT
-,-,TRBJ1-4,TRBV28,CASSVNQDEKLFF,TGTGCCAGCAGTGTAAACCAGGATGAAAAACTGTTTTTT
-,-,TRBJ2-1,TRBV10-2,CASSESGGNSYNEQFF,TGCGCCAGCAGTGAGTCGGGGGGAAACTCCTACAATGAGCAGTTCTTC
-,few,TRBJ2-5,TRBV11-3,CASSPGHRVETQYF,TGTGCCAGCAGCCCGGGACACAGGGTCGAGACCCAGTACTTC
TRBD2,-,TRBJ2-5,TRBV15,CATSRGRGRDWGTQYF,TGTGCCACCAGCAGAGGACGCGGGAGGGACTGGGGGACCCAGTACTTC
-,once,TRBJ1-2,TRBV7-6,CASSSYEGEHGYTF,TGTGCCAGCAGCTCATACGAGGGGGAACATGGCTACACCTTC
TRBD1,-,TRBJ1-2,TRBV9,CASSGSQGDRGNYGYTF,TGTGCCAGCAGCGGGAGTCAGGGGGACAGGGGCAACTATGGCTACACCTTC
-,many,TRBJ1-5,TRBV30,CAWSNGKRQPQHF,TGTGCCTGGAGTAATGGCAAACGTCAGCCCCAGCATTTT
TRBD2,-,TRBJ2-3,TRBV5-1,CASTGGAPPDTQYF,TGCGCCAGCACCGGGGGGGCCCCCCCCGATACGCAGTATTTT
-,once,TRBJ2-7,TRBV28,CASSKNPGPSYEQYF,TGTGCCAGCAGTAAAAACCCGGGACCGAGCTACGAGCAGTACTTC
TRBD1,-,TRBJ2-7,TRBV29-1,CSAGTGGSYEQYF,TGCAGCGCAGGGACAGGGGGCTCCTACGAGCAGTACTTC
TRBD1,-,TRBJ2-4,TRBV28,CASSLGGSGGQGGIQYF,TGTGCCAGCAGTTTAGGGGGGTCAGGGGGCCAAGGTGGCATTCAGTACTTC
TRBD1,-,TRBJ2-2,TRBV28,CASSGTGRIFGELFF,TGTGCCAGCAGCGGGACAGGGCGTATCTTCGGGGAGCTGTTTTTT
-,-,TRBJ2-1,TRBV7-9,CASTQPEFNEQFF,TGTGCCAGCACCCAGCCCGAGTTCAATGAGCAGTTCTTC
-,-,TRBJ1-5,TRBV21-1,CASSRTRPNQPQHF,TGTGCCAGCAGCAGGACAAGGCCTAATCAGCCCCAGCATTTT
-,-,TRBJ2-7,TRBV28,CASSLGSQTNHEQYF,TGTGCCAGCAGTCTCGGGTCACAGACGAACCACGAGCAGTACTTC
-,once,TRBJ1-2,TRBV5-1,CASSSTVGEVNYGYTF,TGCGCCAGCAGCTCAACCGTGGGGGAAGTGAACTATGGCTACACCTTC
-,-,TRBJ1-2,TRBV10-2,CASSEGNTNYGYTF,TGCGCCAGCAGTGAGGGCAACACTAACTATGGCTACACCTTC
-,-,TRBJ1-2,TRBV10-2,CASTSWANYGYTF,TGCGCCAGCACTTCGTGGGCTAACTATGGCTACACCTTC
-,few,TRBJ2-7,TRBV2,CASSEAGFLSYEQYF,TGTGCCAGCAGTGAAGCAGGCTTTCTATCCTACGAGCAGTACTTC
-,-,TRBJ1-1,TRBV21-1,CASSPGGENTEAFF,TGTGCCAGCAGCCCAGGGGGGGAGAACACTGAAGCTTTCTTT
TRBD2,-,TRBJ2-3,TRBV4-1,CASSQDKREGPDTQYF,TGCGCCAGCAGCCAAGACAAGCGGGAGGGCCCTGATACGCAGTATTTT